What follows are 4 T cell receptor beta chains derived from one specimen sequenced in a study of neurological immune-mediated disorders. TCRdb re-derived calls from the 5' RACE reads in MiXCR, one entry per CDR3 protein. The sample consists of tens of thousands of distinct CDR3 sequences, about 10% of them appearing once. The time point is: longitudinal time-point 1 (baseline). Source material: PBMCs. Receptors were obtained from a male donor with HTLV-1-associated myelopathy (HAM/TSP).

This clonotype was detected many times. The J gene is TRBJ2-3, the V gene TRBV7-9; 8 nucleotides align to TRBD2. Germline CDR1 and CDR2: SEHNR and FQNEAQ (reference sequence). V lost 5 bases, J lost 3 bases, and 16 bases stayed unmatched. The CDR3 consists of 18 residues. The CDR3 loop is CASSQSTAGAFWTDTQYF. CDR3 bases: TGTGCCAGCAGCCAGTCTACAGCGGGGGCGTTTTGGACAGATACGCAGTATTTT.

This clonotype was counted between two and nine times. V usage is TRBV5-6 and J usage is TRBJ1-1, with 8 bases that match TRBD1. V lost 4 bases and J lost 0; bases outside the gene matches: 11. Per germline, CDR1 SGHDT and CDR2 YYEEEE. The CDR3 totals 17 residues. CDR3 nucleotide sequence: TGTGCCAGCAGCCCGGGACAGGTACTCCAAATGAACACTGAAGCTTTCTTT. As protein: CASSPGQVLQMNTEAFF.

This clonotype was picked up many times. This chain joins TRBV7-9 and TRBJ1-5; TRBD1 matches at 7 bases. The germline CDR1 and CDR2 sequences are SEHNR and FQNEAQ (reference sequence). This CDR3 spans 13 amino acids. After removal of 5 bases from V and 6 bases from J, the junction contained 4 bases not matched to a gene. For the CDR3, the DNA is TGTGCCAGCAGCCAGGGGGTTAGTCAGCCCCAGCATTTT. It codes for CASSQGVSQPQHF.

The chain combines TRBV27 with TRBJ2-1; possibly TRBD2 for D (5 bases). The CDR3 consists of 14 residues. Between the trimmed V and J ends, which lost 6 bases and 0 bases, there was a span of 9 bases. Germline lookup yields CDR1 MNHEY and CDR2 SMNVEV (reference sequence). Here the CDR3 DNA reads TGTGCCAGCAGACCGGGGAGCTCCTACAATGAGCAGTTCTTC. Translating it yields CASRPGSSYNEQFF.